This TCR beta chain was captured in a study of blood T cells in healthy people across ages. Notes on the study in general: Aged donors had fewer naive CD4+ cells and lower diversity than long-lived donors. Per million T cells, TCR beta diversity dropped roughly linearly as age increased. The authors considered diversity estimates from one million T cells to be underestimates.

Each of the donors had 8 to 10 milliliters of peripheral blood drawn into EDTA-treated Vacutainer tubes. The germline V gene encodes CDR1 ENHRY and CDR2 SYGVKD. V was cut by 6 bases and J by 6 bases, with 12 bases left in between. CDR3 length: 14 amino acids. Sample-barcoded 5' priming and a J-beta primer mix drove a second PCR of 7 to 11 cycles. One entry per CDR3 protein results from TCRdb running MiXCR on the 5' RACE reads. The table has about 640,000 distinct CDR3 sequences, around three fifths seen once. Comments on this clonotype: Its antigen is undetermined.

The receptor's source is a man in his 60s in good health. The sequencing sample was made of blood. The chain combines TRBV10-3 with TRBJ1-6; D ambiguous. CDR3 residues: CAIREGLGNSPLHF. CDR3 sequence (DNA): TGTGCCATCAGGGAAGGGCTTGGTAATTCACCCCTCCACTTT.